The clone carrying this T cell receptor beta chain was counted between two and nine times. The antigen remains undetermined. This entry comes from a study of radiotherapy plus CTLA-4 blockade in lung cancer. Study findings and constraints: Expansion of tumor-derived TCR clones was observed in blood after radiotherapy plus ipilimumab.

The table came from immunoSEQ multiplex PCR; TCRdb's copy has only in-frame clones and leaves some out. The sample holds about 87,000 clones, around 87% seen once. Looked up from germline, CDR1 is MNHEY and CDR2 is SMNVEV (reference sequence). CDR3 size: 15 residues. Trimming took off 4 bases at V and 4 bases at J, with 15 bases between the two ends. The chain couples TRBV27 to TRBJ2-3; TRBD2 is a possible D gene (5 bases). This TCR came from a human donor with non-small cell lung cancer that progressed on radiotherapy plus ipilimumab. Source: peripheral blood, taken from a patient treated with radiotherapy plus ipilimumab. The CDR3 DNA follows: TGTGCCAGCAGTTCCCTGTATAGCGTCGCAGATACGCAGTATTTT. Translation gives CASSSLYSVADTQYF.